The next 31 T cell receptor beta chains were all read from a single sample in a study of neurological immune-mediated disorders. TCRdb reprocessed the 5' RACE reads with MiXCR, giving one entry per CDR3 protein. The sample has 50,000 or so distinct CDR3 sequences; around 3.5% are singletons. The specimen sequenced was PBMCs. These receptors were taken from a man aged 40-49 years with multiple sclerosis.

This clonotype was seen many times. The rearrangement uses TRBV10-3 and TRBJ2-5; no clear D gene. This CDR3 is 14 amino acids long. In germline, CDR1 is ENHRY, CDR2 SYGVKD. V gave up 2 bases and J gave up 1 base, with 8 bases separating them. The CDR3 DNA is TGTGCCATCAGTGAGAGGGCCGTCCAAGAGACCCAGTACTTC. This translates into CAISERAVQETQYF.

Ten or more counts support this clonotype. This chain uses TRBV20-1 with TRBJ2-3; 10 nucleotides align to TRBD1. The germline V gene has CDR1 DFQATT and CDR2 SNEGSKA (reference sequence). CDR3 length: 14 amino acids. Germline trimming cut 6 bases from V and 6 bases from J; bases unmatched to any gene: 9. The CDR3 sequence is CSALDRGFSDTQYF. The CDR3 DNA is TGCAGTGCACTGGACAGGGGGTTTTCGGATACGCAGTATTTT.

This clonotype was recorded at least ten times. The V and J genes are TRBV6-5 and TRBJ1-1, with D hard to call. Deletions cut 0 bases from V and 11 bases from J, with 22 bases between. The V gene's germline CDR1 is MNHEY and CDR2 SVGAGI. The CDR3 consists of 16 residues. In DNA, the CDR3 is TGTGCCAGCAGTTACTCGAGGCAGAGAACCATTCCCCAGGCTTTCTTT. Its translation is CASSYSRQRTIPQAFF.

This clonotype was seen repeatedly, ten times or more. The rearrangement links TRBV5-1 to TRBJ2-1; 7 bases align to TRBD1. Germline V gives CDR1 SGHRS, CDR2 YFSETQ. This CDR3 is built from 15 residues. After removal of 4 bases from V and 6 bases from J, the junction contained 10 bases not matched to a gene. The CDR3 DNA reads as TGCGCCAGCAGCCACCTCGGCGACAGGGTCAATGAGCAGTTCTTC. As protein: CASSHLGDRVNEQFF.

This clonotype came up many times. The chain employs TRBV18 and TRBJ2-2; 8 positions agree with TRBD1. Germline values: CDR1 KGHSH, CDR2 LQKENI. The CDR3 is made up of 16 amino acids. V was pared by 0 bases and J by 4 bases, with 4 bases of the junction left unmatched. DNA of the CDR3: TGTGCCAGCTCACCACCACGTGACAGGGGCACCGGGGAGCTGTTTTTT. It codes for CASSPPRDRGTGELFF.

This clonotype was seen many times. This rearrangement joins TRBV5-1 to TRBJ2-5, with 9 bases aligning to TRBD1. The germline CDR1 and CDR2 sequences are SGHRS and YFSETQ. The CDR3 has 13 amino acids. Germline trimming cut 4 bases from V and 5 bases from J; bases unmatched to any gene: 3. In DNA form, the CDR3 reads TGCGCCAGCAGCCGGACAGGGGAGGAGACCCAGTACTTC. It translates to CASSRTGEETQYF.

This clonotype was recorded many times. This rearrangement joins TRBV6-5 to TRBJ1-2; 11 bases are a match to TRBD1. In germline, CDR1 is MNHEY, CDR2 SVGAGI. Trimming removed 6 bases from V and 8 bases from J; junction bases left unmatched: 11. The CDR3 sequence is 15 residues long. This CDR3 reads CASRFSDRGLDGYTF. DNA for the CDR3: TGTGCCAGCAGATTTTCGGACAGGGGGCTCGACGGCTACACCTTC.

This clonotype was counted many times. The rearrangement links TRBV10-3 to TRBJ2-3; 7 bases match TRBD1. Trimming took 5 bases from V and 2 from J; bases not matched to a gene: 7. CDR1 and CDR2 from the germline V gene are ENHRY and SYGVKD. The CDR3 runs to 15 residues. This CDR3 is CAISWGQKLTDTQYF. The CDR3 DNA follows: TGTGCCATCAGTTGGGGACAGAAACTCACAGATACGCAGTATTTT.

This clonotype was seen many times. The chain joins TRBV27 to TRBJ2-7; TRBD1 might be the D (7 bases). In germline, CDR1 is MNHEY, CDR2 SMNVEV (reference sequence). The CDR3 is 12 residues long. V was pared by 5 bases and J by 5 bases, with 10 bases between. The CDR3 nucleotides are TGTGCCAGCAGTCAGGGGGGTCACGAGCAGTACTTC. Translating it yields CASSQGGHEQYF.

The CDR3 region has the DNA TGTGCCAGCAGCCCCGACAGGGGGCGCGAGGAGACCCAGTACTTC. This codes for CASSPDRGREETQYF. The chain couples TRBV6-5 to TRBJ2-5; 10 nucleotides line up with TRBD1. V was pared by 6 bases and J by 5 bases, with 9 bases of the junction left unmatched. The CDR3 extends over 15 amino acids. The germline V gene has CDR1 MNHEY and CDR2 SVGAGI.

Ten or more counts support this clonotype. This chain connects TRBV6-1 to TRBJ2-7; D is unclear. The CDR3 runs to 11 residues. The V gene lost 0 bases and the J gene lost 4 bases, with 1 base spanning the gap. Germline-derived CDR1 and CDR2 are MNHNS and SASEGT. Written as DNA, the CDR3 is TGTGCCAGCAGTGAAGCGTACGAGCAGTACTTC. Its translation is CASSEAYEQYF.

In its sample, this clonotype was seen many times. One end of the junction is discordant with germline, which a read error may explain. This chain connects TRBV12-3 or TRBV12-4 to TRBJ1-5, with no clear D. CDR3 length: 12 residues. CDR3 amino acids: CASSWNSQPQNF. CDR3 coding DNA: TGTGCCAGCAGTTGGAACAGTCAGCCCCAGAATTTT.

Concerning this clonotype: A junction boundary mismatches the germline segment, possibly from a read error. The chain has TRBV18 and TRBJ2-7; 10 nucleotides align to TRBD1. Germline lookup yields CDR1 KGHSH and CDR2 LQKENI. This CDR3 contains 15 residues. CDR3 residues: CTSSPRDRGSYEQYF. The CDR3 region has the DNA TGTACCAGCTCACCCCGGGACAGGGGCTCCTACGAGCAGTACTTC.

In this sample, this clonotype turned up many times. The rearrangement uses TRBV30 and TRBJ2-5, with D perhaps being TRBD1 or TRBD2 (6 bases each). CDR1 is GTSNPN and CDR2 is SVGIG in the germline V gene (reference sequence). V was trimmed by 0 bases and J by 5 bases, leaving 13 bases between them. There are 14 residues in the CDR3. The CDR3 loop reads CAWSVLAGVETQYF. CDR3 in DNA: TGTGCCTGGAGTGTACTAGCAGGGGTGGAGACCCAGTACTTC.

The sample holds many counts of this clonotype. CDR3 residues: CASSSPSGGRPSTDTQYF. DNA for the CDR3: TGTGCCAGCAGCTCTCCTAGCGGGGGACGCCCTAGCACAGATACGCAGTATTTT. The chain links TRBV7-3 to TRBJ2-3; the match to TRBD2 covers 10 bases. Germline lookup yields CDR1 SGHTA and CDR2 FQGTGA. CDR3 length: 18 amino acids. J lost 0 bases, V lost 4 bases, and 10 bases had no gene match.

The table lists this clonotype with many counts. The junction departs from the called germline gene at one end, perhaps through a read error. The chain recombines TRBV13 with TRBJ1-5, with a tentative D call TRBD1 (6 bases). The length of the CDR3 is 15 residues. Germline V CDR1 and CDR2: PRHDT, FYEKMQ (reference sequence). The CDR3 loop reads CASSLGTGLNQPQNF. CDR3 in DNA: TGTGCCAGCAGCTTAGGGACAGGCCTAAATCAGCCCCAGAATTTT.

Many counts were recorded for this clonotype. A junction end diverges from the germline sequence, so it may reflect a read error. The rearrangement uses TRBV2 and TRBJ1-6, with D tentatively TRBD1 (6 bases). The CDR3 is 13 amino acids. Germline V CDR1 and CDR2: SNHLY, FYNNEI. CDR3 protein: CASYRARNSPLNF. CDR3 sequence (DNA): TGTGCCAGTTACAGGGCTAGGAATTCACCCCTCAACTTT.

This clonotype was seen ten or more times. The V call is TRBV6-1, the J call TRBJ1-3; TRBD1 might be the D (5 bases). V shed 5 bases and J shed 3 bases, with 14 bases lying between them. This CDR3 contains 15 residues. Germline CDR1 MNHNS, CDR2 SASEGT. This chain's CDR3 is CASSSGDGVGNTIYF. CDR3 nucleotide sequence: TGTGCCAGCAGTTCTGGGGACGGGGTTGGAAACACCATATATTTT.

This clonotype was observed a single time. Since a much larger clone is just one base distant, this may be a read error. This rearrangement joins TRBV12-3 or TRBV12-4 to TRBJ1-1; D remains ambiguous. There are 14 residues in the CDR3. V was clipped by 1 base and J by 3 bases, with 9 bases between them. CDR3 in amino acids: CASSLVQTHTEAFF. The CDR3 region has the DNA TGTGCCAGCAGTTTAGTACAGACACACACTGAAGCTTTCTTT.

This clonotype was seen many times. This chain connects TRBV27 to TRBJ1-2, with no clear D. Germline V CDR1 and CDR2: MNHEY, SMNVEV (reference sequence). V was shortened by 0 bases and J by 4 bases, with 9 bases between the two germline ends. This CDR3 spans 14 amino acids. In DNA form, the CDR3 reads TGTGCCAGCAGTTTATCATGGCAGACCTATGGCTACACCTTC. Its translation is CASSLSWQTYGYTF.

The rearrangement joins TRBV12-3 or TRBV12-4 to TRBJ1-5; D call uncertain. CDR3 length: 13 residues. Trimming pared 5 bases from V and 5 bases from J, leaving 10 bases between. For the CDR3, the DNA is TGTGCCAGCAGTCCGGGAAAGTATCAGCCCCAGCATTTT. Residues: CASSPGKYQPQHF.

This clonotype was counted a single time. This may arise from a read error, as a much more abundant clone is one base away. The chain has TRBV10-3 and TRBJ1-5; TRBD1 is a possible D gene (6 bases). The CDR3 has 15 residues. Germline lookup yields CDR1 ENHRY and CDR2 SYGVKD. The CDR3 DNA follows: TGTGCCATCAGTATGGACAGCGGGTGGAATCAGCCCCAGAATTTT. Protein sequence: CAISMDSGWNQPQNF.

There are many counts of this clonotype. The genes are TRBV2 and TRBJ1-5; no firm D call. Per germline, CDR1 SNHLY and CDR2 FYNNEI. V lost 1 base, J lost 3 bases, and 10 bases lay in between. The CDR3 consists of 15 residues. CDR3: CASSEGSGINQPQHF. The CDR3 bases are TGTGCCAGCAGTGAAGGGTCCGGAATCAATCAGCCCCAGCATTTT.

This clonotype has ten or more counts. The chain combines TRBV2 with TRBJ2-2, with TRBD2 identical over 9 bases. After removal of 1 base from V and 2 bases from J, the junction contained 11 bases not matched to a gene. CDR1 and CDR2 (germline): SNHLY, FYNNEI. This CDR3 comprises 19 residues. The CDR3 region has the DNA TGTGCCAGCAGTGAAGACGGGGCTAGCGGGGTCCGAAACACCGGGGAGCTGTTTTTT. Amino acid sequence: CASSEDGASGVRNTGELFF. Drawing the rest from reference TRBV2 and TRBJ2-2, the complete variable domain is EPEVTQTPSHQVTQMGQEVILRCVPISNHLYFYWYRQILGQKVEFLVSFYNNEISEKSEIFDDQFSVERPDGSNFTLKIRSTKLEDSAMYFCASSEDGASGVRNTGELFFGEGSRLTVL.

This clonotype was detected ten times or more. The CDR3 protein is CASSSGQLNQPQHF. CDR3 nucleotide sequence: TGTGCCAGCAGCTCGGGACAGCTCAATCAGCCCCAGCATTTT. The chain couples TRBV9 to TRBJ1-5; 7 bases are a match to TRBD1. The CDR3 sequence is 14 residues long. CDR1 SGDLS and CDR2 YYNGEE come from the germline V gene. The V and J ends lost 4 bases and 3 bases, in that order; junction bases with no gene match: 4.

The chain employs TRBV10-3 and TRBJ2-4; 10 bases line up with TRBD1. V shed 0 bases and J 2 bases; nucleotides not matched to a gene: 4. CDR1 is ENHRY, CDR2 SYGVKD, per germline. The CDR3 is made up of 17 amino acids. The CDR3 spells CAISESRDRGTKNIQYF. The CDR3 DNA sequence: TGTGCCATCAGTGAGTCCCGGGACAGGGGAACCAAAAACATTCAGTACTTC.

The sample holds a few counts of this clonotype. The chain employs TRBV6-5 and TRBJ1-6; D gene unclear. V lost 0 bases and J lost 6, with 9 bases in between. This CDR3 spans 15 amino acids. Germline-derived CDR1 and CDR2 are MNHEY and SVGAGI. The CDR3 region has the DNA TGTGCCAGCAGTTACTCTCGGCCTAGTAATTCACCCCTCCACTTT. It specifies CASSYSRPSNSPLHF.

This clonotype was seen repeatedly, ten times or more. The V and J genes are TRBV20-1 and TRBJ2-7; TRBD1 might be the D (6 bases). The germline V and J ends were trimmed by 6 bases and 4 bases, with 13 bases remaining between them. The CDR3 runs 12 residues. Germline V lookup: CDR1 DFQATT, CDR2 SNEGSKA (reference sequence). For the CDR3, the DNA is TGCAGTGCCCAACGCCAGGGGTACGAGCAGTACTTC. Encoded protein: CSAQRQGYEQYF.

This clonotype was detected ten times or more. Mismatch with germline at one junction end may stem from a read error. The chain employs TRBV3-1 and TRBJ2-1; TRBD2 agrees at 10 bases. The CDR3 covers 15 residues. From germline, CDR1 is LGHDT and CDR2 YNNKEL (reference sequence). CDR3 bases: TGTGCCAGCAGTCAAGCGGGGGGGCCACTGAATGAGCAGTTCTTC. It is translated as CASSQAGGPLNEQFF.

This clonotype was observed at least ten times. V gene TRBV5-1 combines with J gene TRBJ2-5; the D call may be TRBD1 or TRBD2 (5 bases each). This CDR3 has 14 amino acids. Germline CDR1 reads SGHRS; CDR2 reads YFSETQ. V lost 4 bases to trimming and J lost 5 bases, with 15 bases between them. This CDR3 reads CASSQLLEGETQYF. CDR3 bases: TGCGCCAGCAGCCAACTACTAGAGGGGGAGACCCAGTACTTC. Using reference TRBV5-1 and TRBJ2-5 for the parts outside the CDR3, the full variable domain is KAGVTQTPRYLIKTRGQQVTLSCSPISGHRSVSWYQQTPGQGLQFLFEYFSETQRNKGNFPGRFSGRQFSNSRSEMNVSTLELGDSALYLCASSQLLEGETQYFGPGTRLLVL.

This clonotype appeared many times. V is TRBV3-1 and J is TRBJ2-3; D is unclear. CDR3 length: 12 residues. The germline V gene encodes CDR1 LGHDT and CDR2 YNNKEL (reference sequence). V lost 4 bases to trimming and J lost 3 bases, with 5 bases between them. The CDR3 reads CASSRSTDTQYF. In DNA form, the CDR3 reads TGTGCCAGCAGCCGGTCGACAGATACGCAGTATTTT.